This T cell receptor (beta chain) was captured by sequencing in a study of blood T cell repertoires in COVID-19. Study background: In each case, the material was cDNA or gDNA derived from T cells, B-cell-depleted T cells, or PBMCs.

The J segment lost 2 bases and the V segment lost 3 bases, leaving 8 bases of the junction unmatched. Germline V gene data show CDR1 as MDHEN and CDR2 as SYDVKM. This CDR3 is 17 amino acids long. Original analysis: Amplifying reference gene primers gave estimates of nucleated cell counts. The assay was immunoSEQ multiplex PCR, and TCRdb's table has in-frame clones only and misses some. That table is the source of V, J and clone size, and D and trimming were worked out from the DNA. The table lists approximately 71,000 clones, about 81% of them singletons. The chain couples TRBV28 to TRBJ1-5; 9 nucleotides line up with TRBD1. The clonotype was recovered from a woman older than 75 with acute or convalescent COVID-19. Sample: peripheral blood. CDR3 amino acids: CASSFNRGRKGNQPQHF. CDR3 nucleotides: TGTGCCAGCAGTTTTAACAGGGGGCGTAAGGGCAATCAGCCCCAGCATTTT. Looking up the rest from reference TRBV28 and TRBJ1-5 gives the full variable domain: DVKVTQSSRYLVKRTGEKVFLECVQDMDHENMFWYRQDPGLGLRLIYFSYDVKMKEKGDIPEGYSVSREKKERFSLILESASTNQTSMYLCASSFNRGRKGNQPQHFGDGTRLSIL.